These T cell receptor beta chains were read from a single sample in a study of graft-versus-host responses after intestinal transplantation. Sequencing used immunoSEQ multiplex PCR; TCRdb keeps in-frame clones, though not all of them. The data hold over 60,000 clones, with just under 95% observed a single time. Source: bone marrow, taken 700 to 850 days after intestinal transplantation. These receptors originate from a human patient who received an intestinal transplant, so some T cells may come from the graft donor. Both conserved end residues are part of each CDR3. A D gene is named only where the DNA matches it firmly. Clone sizes are given selectively: once, few, many, or a class where the clone is expanded.

D | J | V | size | CDR3 | DNA
. | TRBJ2-1 | TRBV7-7 | . | CASSLGEVYEQFF | TGTGCCAGCAGCTTGGGGGAGGTATATGAGCAGTTCTTC
. | TRBJ1-2 | TRBV7-9 | . | CASSPNWDYGYTF | TGTGCCAGCAGCCCAAACTGGGACTATGGCTACACCTTC
TRBD2 | TRBJ2-2 | TRBV28 | . | CASSEKRVAGGTGELFF | TGTGCCAGCAGCGAAAAGAGAGTAGCGGGGGGCACCGGGGAGCTGTTTTTT
. | TRBJ2-1 | TRBV28 | . | CASSYLGDGTYNEQFF | TGTGCCAGCAGTTACCTCGGGGATGGAACCTACAATGAGCAGTTCTTC
. | TRBJ1-1 | TRBV5-4 | . | CASSRTLEAFF | TGTGCCAGCAGCCGTACGCTTGAAGCTTTCTTT
TRBD1 | TRBJ2-7 | TRBV19 | . | CASSLGQELYEQYF | TGTGCCAGTAGCCTTGGACAGGAACTCTACGAGCAGTACTTC
. | TRBJ1-5 | TRBV5-6 | . | CASSLKPGRGANQPQHF | TGTGCCAGCAGCTTAAAACCCGGACGAGGGGCCAATCAGCCCCAGCATTTT
. | TRBJ1-2 | TRBV7-9 | medium-sized | CASTGPLSYGYTF | TGTGCCAGCACAGGCCCGTTGTCCTATGGCTACACCTTC
TRBD2 | TRBJ2-3 | TRBV29-1 | . | CSAGGSGGTTDTQYF | TGCAGCGCCGGCGGTAGCGGGGGAACCACAGATACGCAGTATTTT
TRBD1 | TRBJ1-5 | TRBV2 | . | CASRLGQGIKPQHF | TGTGCCAGCCGTTTAGGACAGGGTATAAAGCCCCAGCATTTT
. | TRBJ2-7 | TRBV6-6 | . | CASSYYRETYEQYF | TGTGCCAGCAGTTACTACAGGGAGACCTACGAGCAGTACTTC
. | TRBJ1-2 | TRBV6-5 | . | CASYRQAYGYTF | TGTGCCAGCTACAGGCAGGCCTATGGCTACACCTTC
. | TRBJ1-1 | TRBV10-3 | once | CAITDRADAEAFF | TGTGCCATCACCGACAGAGCGGACGCTGAAGCTTTCTTT
. | TRBJ1-2 | TRBV19 | few | CASKLGTGYTF | TGTGCCAGTAAGCTGGGGACCGGCTACACCTTC
TRBD1 | TRBJ1-6 | TRBV10-3 | . | CAISIGQDNSPLHF | TGTGCCATCAGTATAGGACAGGATAATTCACCCCTCCACTTT
. | TRBJ1-1 | TRBV29-1 | . | CSVEEEENTEAFF | TGCAGCGTTGAAGAAGAGGAGAACACTGAAGCTTTCTTT
TRBD2 | TRBJ2-3 | TRBV19 | . | CASNSGVGDTQYF | TGTGCCAGTAATAGCGGGGTGGGAGATACGCAGTATTTT
TRBD1 | TRBJ2-3 | TRBV29-1 | . | CSVEERQGSTDTQYF | TGCAGCGTTGAAGAACGACAGGGGTCCACAGATACGCAGTATTTT
. | TRBJ2-7 | TRBV6-5 | . | CASTKTGVHEQYF | TGTGCCAGCACAAAAACAGGAGTCCACGAGCAGTACTTC
TRBD2 | TRBJ2-1 | TRBV5-3 | few | CARSLVREGSYNEQFF | TGTGCCAGAAGCTTGGTGCGGGAGGGGTCCTACAATGAGCAGTTCTTC
. | TRBJ2-3 | TRBV29-1 | . | CSVDYQITDTQYF | TGCAGCGTTGATTACCAAATCACAGATACGCAGTATTTT
. | TRBJ2-5 | TRBV6-5 | . | CASSYTAQETQYF | TGTGCCAGCAGTTACACGGCCCAAGAGACCCAGTACTTC
. | TRBJ2-3 | TRBV7-9 | . | CASSLWGADTQYF | TGTGCCAGCAGCCTGTGGGGCGCAGATACGCAGTATTTT
. | TRBJ1-4 | TRBV4-1 | . | CASSQVGWVQPVENEKLFF | TGCGCCAGCAGCCAAGTAGGGTGGGTTCAGCCAGTGGAAAATGAAAAACTGTTTTTT